This is a list of T cell receptor beta chains from one sample in a study of blood T cell repertoires in COVID-19. The repertoire was sequenced with immunoSEQ multiplex PCR; TCRdb's copy has only in-frame clones and lacks some. The top ten hold just under 6.5% of the sample, which has under 250,000 clones, around 88% seen once. The sequenced sample consisted of peripheral blood. All receptors come from a woman aged 25-40 years with COVID-19, enrolled during active disease. Both conserved end residues are part of each CDR3. Fields, in order: CDR3 length, V gene, J gene, D gene, CDR3 DNA, CDR3 protein. A D gene is named only where the DNA matches it firmly.

len: 13
v_gene: TRBV2
j_gene: TRBJ1-1
d_gene: .
CDR3nt: TGTGCCAGCAGTGACCAACAGGGAACTGAAGCTTTCTTT
CDR3aa: CASSDQQGTEAFF

len: 14
v_gene: TRBV27
j_gene: TRBJ2-4
d_gene: .
CDR3nt: TGTGCCAGCAGTTCTAATATAGCCAAAAACATTCAGTACTTC
CDR3aa: CASSSNIAKNIQYF

len: 14
v_gene: TRBV18
j_gene: TRBJ2-1
d_gene: TRBD2
CDR3nt: TGTGCCAGCTCACCGGGCGGGGGGCTGGATGAGCAGTTCTTC
CDR3aa: CASSPGGGLDEQFF

len: 14
v_gene: TRBV9
j_gene: TRBJ2-3
d_gene: .
CDR3nt: TGTGCCAGCAGCGTAGTTGGGGACAAAGATACGCAGTATTTT
CDR3aa: CASSVVGDKDTQYF

len: 14
v_gene: TRBV7-9
j_gene: TRBJ2-4
d_gene: .
CDR3nt: TGTGCCAGCAGCCCGGGGGTAGCCAAAAACATTCAGTACTTC
CDR3aa: CASSPGVAKNIQYF

len: 12
v_gene: TRBV29-1
j_gene: TRBJ1-1
d_gene: .
CDR3nt: TGCAGCGTTGTGGCCCCGAACACTGAAGCTTTCTTT
CDR3aa: CSVVAPNTEAFF

len: 14
v_gene: TRBV18
j_gene: TRBJ2-7
d_gene: .
CDR3nt: TGTGCCAGCTCACCACCAGGGGGAGGGGGAGAGCAGTACTTC
CDR3aa: CASSPPGGGGEQYF

len: 15
v_gene: TRBV6-5
j_gene: TRBJ1-2
d_gene: TRBD1
CDR3nt: TGTGCCAGCAGTCATTCCGGGACAGGGGGCGATGGCTACACCTTC
CDR3aa: CASSHSGTGGDGYTF

len: 15
v_gene: TRBV30
j_gene: TRBJ1-1
d_gene: .
CDR3nt: TGTGCCTGGAGCATCGAACAGGTCATTGGCACTGAAGCTTTCTTT
CDR3aa: CAWSIEQVIGTEAFF

len: 15
v_gene: TRBV6-5
j_gene: TRBJ1-5
d_gene: .
CDR3nt: TGTGCCAGCAGTTACTCATCGGGGTGGGGTCAGCCCCAGCATTTT
CDR3aa: CASSYSSGWGQPQHF